This TCR beta chain is from a study of cytomegalovirus exposure and HLA in healthy donors. The study's findings and limits: The study flagged roughly 160 TCR beta chains as cytomegalovirus-associated. Rare TCR sequences predominated, though certain public TCRs were found in many donors.

Losses at the gene ends were 3 bases for V and 5 bases for J; bases not matched to a gene: 3. The germline V gene has CDR1 SGHTA and CDR2 FQGNSA. This CDR3 is 16 amino acids long. Concerning this clone: Its antigen is not identified.

The assay was immunoSEQ multiplex PCR, and TCRdb's table has in-frame clones only and misses some. The sample lists under 150,000 clones; approximately 86% were seen once. Separate from the approximately 670-subject first cohort was the approximately 110-subject validation cohort, to which the donors belonged. This TCR was sampled from a woman aged 18-30 years in good health and CMV-seropositive. This chain links TRBV7-2 with TRBJ2-1; 14 bases match TRBD2. Sequenced input: PBMCs. The DNA of the CDR3 is TGTGCCAGCAGCTTTAGACTAGCGGGGGGGCACAATGAGCAGTTCTTC. This encodes CASSFRLAGGHNEQFF.